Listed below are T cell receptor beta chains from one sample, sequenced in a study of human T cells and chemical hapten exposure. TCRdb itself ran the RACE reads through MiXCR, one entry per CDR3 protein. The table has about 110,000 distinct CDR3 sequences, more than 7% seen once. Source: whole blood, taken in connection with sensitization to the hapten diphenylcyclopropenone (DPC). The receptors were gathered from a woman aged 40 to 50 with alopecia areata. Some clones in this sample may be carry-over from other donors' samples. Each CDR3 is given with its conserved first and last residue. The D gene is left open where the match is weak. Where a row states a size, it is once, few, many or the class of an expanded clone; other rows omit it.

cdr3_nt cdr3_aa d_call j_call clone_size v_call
TGTGCCAGCAGCCCCGCCGGGACAGGGAACTATGGCTACACCTTC CASSPAGTGNYGYTF TRBD1 TRBJ1-2 NA TRBV7-3
TGTGCCAGCAGCCAGGACCCAGCCACCTCCGGGCAGTACTTC CASSQDPATSGQYF NA TRBJ2-7 many TRBV3-1
TGTGCCAGCAGCGGGACAGATCGGACCGGGGGGCAGTTCTTC CASSGTDRTGGQFF NA TRBJ2-1 few TRBV12-3/TRBV12-4
TGTGCCAGCAGTTATCCATCCGGGGGCGCCTATGGCTACACCTTC CASSYPSGGAYGYTF NA TRBJ1-2 many TRBV6-2/TRBV6-3
TGCGCCAGCAGCTTGACAGCGGGGATAAACAATGAGCAGTTCTTC CASSLTAGINNEQFF TRBD2 TRBJ2-1 many TRBV5-1
TGTGCTAGCAGCTTAAGATCGGGGACCCAGTACTTC CASSLRSGTQYF NA TRBJ2-5 many TRBV7-7
TGCAGCGTTGAATTATCCGCCTCCTACGAGCAGTACTTC CSVELSASYEQYF NA TRBJ2-7 NA TRBV29-1
TGCGCCAGCAGTGGACAGGGCCCGTTTTCCTACGAGCAGTACTTC CASSGQGPFSYEQYF TRBD1 TRBJ2-7 many TRBV5-1
TGTGTCAGCAGTTACCACCGGGACAGGGAGACCCAGTACTTC CVSSYHRDRETQYF TRBD1 TRBJ2-5 NA TRBV6-2/TRBV6-3
TGTGCCAGCAGCTTGGTCACAGTCGGGACAGATACGCAGTATTTT CASSLVTVGTDTQYF NA TRBJ2-3 once TRBV5-4
TGTGCCAGCCGGGGGCGGGGATCCACAGATACGCAGTATTTT CASRGRGSTDTQYF NA TRBJ2-3 NA TRBV6-5
TGTGCCAGCAGTCGGACAGGCTATAGCAATCAGCCCCAGCATTTT CASSRTGYSNQPQHF TRBD1 TRBJ1-5 few TRBV6-6
TGTGCCAGCAGGATGGGGGGTGTTTATGGCTACACCTTC CASRMGGVYGYTF NA TRBJ1-2 many TRBV28
TGTGCCAGCAGCTGGACAGGTCTGAACACCGGGGAGCTGTTTTTT CASSWTGLNTGELFF TRBD1 TRBJ2-2 many TRBV6-2/TRBV6-3
TGTGCCAGCAGCCCGATCGGGGAGAGCACCGGGGAGCTGTTTTTT CASSPIGESTGELFF NA TRBJ2-2 many TRBV7-3
TGTGCCAGCAGCCCTCTGCCAGGGGCTAGCTACGAGCAGTACTTC CASSPLPGASYEQYF NA TRBJ2-7 NA TRBV28
TGTGCCAGCAGTACAGGACAGATCCCCAATTCACCCCTCCACTTT CASSTGQIPNSPLHF NA TRBJ1-6 few TRBV12-3/TRBV12-4
TGCAGCGTGAAGGAGGGGGATTACACTGAAGCTTTCTTT CSVKEGDYTEAFF NA TRBJ1-1 NA TRBV29-1
TGCGCCAGCAGCCAAGATCATTCAAAGTTTCTGGACACTGAAGCTTTCTTT CASSQDHSKFLDTEAFF NA TRBJ1-1 many TRBV4-3
TGCGCCAGCAGCCAAGGGGCCCTAGCGGGGGGACCATACACAGATACGCAGTATTTT CASSQGALAGGPYTDTQYF TRBD2 TRBJ2-3 many TRBV4-3
TGTGCCAGCACTTACTGGGGGGGAGAGACCCAGTACTTC CASTYWGGETQYF TRBD2 TRBJ2-5 NA TRBV12-3/TRBV12-4
TGTGCCAGCAGCGCCGGGACAGGGGGCGTCGAGCAGTACTTC CASSAGTGGVEQYF TRBD1 TRBJ2-7 many TRBV6-5
TGTGCCAGCAGCCCAGGGGCCGGACGGGGGCTCTATGGCTACACCTTC CASSPGAGRGLYGYTF NA TRBJ1-2 few TRBV5-4
TGTGCCACCAGTCCATGGGACCCCCCAGATACGCAGTATTTT CATSPWDPPDTQYF NA TRBJ2-3 NA TRBV24-1
TGTGCCAGCAGCTTCTCCGGAGAAGCTTTCTTT CASSFSGEAFF NA TRBJ1-1 many TRBV7-2
TGTGCCAGCAGCCCTACCCGCGGTCTGGAAACCGGGGAGCTGTTTTTT CASSPTRGLETGELFF NA TRBJ2-2 few TRBV11-2
TGTGCCAGCAGTCATTTAGTGGAGACCCAGTACTTC CASSHLVETQYF NA TRBJ2-5 few TRBV6-6